The 30 T cell receptor beta chains listed next were all sequenced from one sample in a study of early T cells in non-severe SARS-CoV-2 infection (dated by TCRdb to the early 2020s). Library construction relied on 5' RACE. Sequencing relied on a NextSeq 500. Using fastp at Q25 and MiXCR, TCRdb reprocessed the public reads and kept productive beta chains. A single entry per CDR3 protein holds the most common genes and DNA from its merged rows. In all, the sample holds about 68,000 distinct CDR3 sequences, and approximately 11% of those were seen once. The ten largest account for roughly 6% of the sample. The sequencing sample was made of whole blood. The receptor source for this set is an adult who was a healthcare worker with PCR-confirmed SARS-CoV-2 infection or an uninfected control (not recorded which).

This clonotype was observed a handful of times. The V and J genes are TRBV5-1 and TRBJ2-3, with a tentative D call TRBD2 (6 bases). Germline V lookup: CDR1 SGHRS, CDR2 YFSETQ. The CDR3 is 15 amino acids. Trimming removed 0 bases at V and 2 bases at J, with 10 bases between. DNA of the CDR3: TGCGCCAGCAGCTTGGTTCCGGGACTCACAGATACGCAGTATTTT. It specifies CASSLVPGLTDTQYF.

This clonotype was detected only a few times. V usage is TRBV6-5 and J usage is TRBJ2-1; tentative D call: TRBD1 (6 bases). The germline gives CDR1 MNHEY, CDR2 SVGAGI. The CDR3 consists of 13 residues. Trimming stripped 6 bases from V and 5 bases from J, with 11 bases between. The CDR3, as DNA: TGTGCCAGCAGCTACGACAGGAACAATGAGCAGTTCTTC. Its protein product is CASSYDRNNEQFF.

Only a few counts were recorded for this clonotype. This chain connects TRBV11-2 to TRBJ2-7; 9 bases map to TRBD2. CDR1 SGHAT and CDR2 FQNNGV come from the germline V gene. The CDR3 extends over 14 amino acids. V trimming: 3 bases; J trimming: 2 bases; junction bases outside the gene matches: 2. CDR3 region: CASSLTSGAYEQYF. CDR3 DNA: TGTGCCAGCAGCTTGACTAGCGGCGCCTACGAGCAGTACTTC.

The sample holds a few counts of this clonotype. This chain joins TRBV11-2 and TRBJ2-7, with a tentative D call TRBD2 (6 bases). The CDR3 has 13 residues. Trimming removed 4 bases at V and 6 bases at J, with 13 bases between. Germline CDR1 and CDR2: SGHAT and FQNNGV. The CDR3 region is CASSYRLGSEQYF. CDR3 nucleotide sequence: TGTGCCAGCAGCTACCGACTAGGTAGCGAGCAGTACTTC.

This clonotype has only a few counts. The chain combines TRBV4-3 with TRBJ2-7; the D is unclear. This CDR3 spans 13 amino acids. Trimming cost V 2 bases and J 3 bases, with 8 bases left between them. In germline, CDR1 is LGHNA, CDR2 YSLEER. CDR3 region: CASSQSSNYEQYF. DNA of the CDR3: TGCGCCAGCAGCCAATCCAGCAACTACGAGCAGTACTTC.

This clonotype occurred a few times. J is TRBJ2-5 and V is TRBV5-1; 8 nucleotides agree with TRBD1. The CDR3 extends over 14 amino acids. CDR1 is SGHRS, CDR2 YFSETQ, per germline. V lost 4 bases, J lost 4 bases, and 6 bases stayed unmatched. The CDR3 coding sequence is TGCGCCAGCAGCCGGACAGGGCCCAGAGAGACCCAGTACTTC. Protein: CASSRTGPRETQYF. The whole variable domain, remainder taken from reference TRBV5-1 and TRBJ2-5, is KAGVTQTPRYLIKTRGQQVTLSCSPISGHRSVSWYQQTPGQGLQFLFEYFSETQRNKGNFPGRFSGRQFSNSRSEMNVSTLELGDSALYLCASSRTGPRETQYFGPGTRLLVL.

CDR3 loop: CASSGGPSGSTDTQYF. CDR3 in DNA: TGCGCCAGCAGCGGTGGTCCGAGCGGGAGCACAGATACGCAGTATTTT. The chain combines TRBV10-2 with TRBJ2-3; maybe TRBD2 (6 bases). The germline V gene encodes CDR1 WSHSY and CDR2 SAAADI. The V gene lost 6 bases and the J gene lost 0 bases, with 16 bases spanning the gap. There are 16 residues in the CDR3.

At least ten counts were recorded for this clonotype. The genes are TRBV6-4 and TRBJ2-2, with D perhaps given as TRBD1 or TRBD2 (5 bases each). CDR1 and CDR2 (germline): MRHNA, SNTAGT. Trimming took off 4 bases at V and 2 bases at J, with 5 bases between the two ends. CDR3 length: 13 amino acids. This CDR3 is CASSGDNTGELFF. The CDR3 bases are TGTGCCAGCAGTGGGGACAACACCGGGGAGCTGTTTTTT.

The chain has TRBV27 and TRBJ1-1; 7 positions agree with TRBD1. V shed 5 bases and J 4 bases; nucleotides not matched to a gene: 7. Germline V gene sequence: CDR1 MNHEY, CDR2 SMNVEV (reference sequence). The CDR3 loop spans 14 amino acids. The CDR3 DNA follows: TGTGCCAGCAGTAATCAGGGGGGGAGCACTGAAGCTTTCTTT. Translated: CASSNQGGSTEAFF.

CDR3 sequence reads: CSAGTYSSYEQYF. Here the CDR3 DNA reads TGCAGTGCCGGAACTTACAGCTCCTACGAGCAGTACTTC. The chain is built from TRBV20-1 and TRBJ2-7; D not resolved. Germline CDR1 reads DFQATT; CDR2 reads SNEGSKA (reference sequence). The CDR3 runs to 13 residues. V was trimmed by 6 bases and J by 0 bases, leaving 12 bases between them.

This CDR3 reads CASSDGPRETQYF. CDR3 DNA sequence: TGCGCCAGCAGTGACGGTCCCCGGGAGACCCAGTACTTC. This chain joins TRBV10-1 and TRBJ2-5; D call uncertain. V shed 3 bases and J shed 5 bases, with 10 bases lying between them. The CDR3 loop spans 13 amino acids. The germline CDR1 and CDR2 sequences are WNHNN and SYGVQD (reference sequence).

This clonotype was picked up a small number of times. This chain joins TRBV2 and TRBJ1-5; TRBD1 agrees at 8 bases. V lost 10 bases to trimming and J lost 6 bases; unmatched junction nucleotides: 8. Germline lookup yields CDR1 SNHLY and CDR2 FYNNEI. This CDR3 comprises 13 residues. The CDR3 here is CAIQPTGVQPQHF. The CDR3 region has the DNA TGTGCCATCCAACCGACAGGGGTTCAGCCCCAGCATTTT.

This clonotype was seen at least ten times. V usage is TRBV5-4 and J usage is TRBJ1-6; D not resolved. Germline CDR1 and CDR2: SGHNT and YYREEE (reference sequence). The germline V and J ends were trimmed by 2 bases and 8 bases, with 8 bases remaining between them. The CDR3 is made up of 13 amino acids. The CDR3 reads CASSLGQYSPLHF. CDR3 DNA sequence: TGTGCCAGCAGCTTAGGGCAGTATTCACCCCTCCACTTT. The variable domain in full, completed from reference TRBV5-4 and TRBJ1-6, reads ETGVTQSPTHLIKTRGQQVTLRCSSQSGHNTVSWYQQALGQGPQFIFQYYREEENGRGNFPPRFSGLQFPNYSSELNVNALELDDSALYLCASSLGQYSPLHFGNGTRLTVT.

A few counts support this clonotype. The chain links TRBV4-3 to TRBJ1-5, with D perhaps matching TRBD1 (5 bases). Germline assignment: CDR1 LGHNA and CDR2 YSLEER. CDR3 length equals 15 residues. Trimming stripped 3 bases from V and 7 bases from J, with 16 bases between. CDR3 sequence: CASSHEFREGQPQHF. The CDR3 DNA follows: TGCGCCAGCAGCCACGAGTTCAGGGAGGGGCAGCCCCAGCATTTT.

A few counts support this clonotype. This chain joins TRBV14 and TRBJ2-7; TRBD1 aligns across 9 bases. Trimming at V came to 4 bases and at J to 4 bases, leaving 14 bases not matched to a gene. Looked up from germline, CDR1 is SGHDN and CDR2 is FVKESK. CDR3 size: 17 residues. CDR3 DNA sequence: TGTGCCAGCAGCCCGGGACAGGGTCTTCCTGGGAGGTACGAGCAGTACTTC. Translation gives CASSPGQGLPGRYEQYF.

This clonotype has ten or more counts. The genes are TRBV19 and TRBJ2-4; 7 nucleotides agree with TRBD1. The trim removed 6 bases at V and 0 bases at J, leaving 5 bases unmatched. Germline assignment: CDR1 LNHDA and CDR2 SQIVND (reference sequence). This CDR3 region has 15 residues. The CDR3 sequence is CASRADRQAKNIQYF. The CDR3 DNA reads TGTGCCAGTAGGGCGGACAGGCAAGCCAAAAACATTCAGTACTTC.

This sequence joins TRBV6-5 and TRBJ2-3, with D maybe TRBD1 (6 bases). Germline values: CDR1 MNHEY, CDR2 SVGAGI. The CDR3 covers 14 residues. V gave up 2 bases and J gave up 5 bases, with 11 bases separating them. As DNA, the CDR3 is TGTGCCAGCAGTTACGAGACAGGCCGAGATACGCAGTATTTT. The encoded protein is CASSYETGRDTQYF.

This clonotype showed up many times. The CDR3 nucleotides read TGTGCCAGCAGCATCTCCAAAAACATTCAGTACTTC. Amino acid sequence: CASSISKNIQYF. The V and J genes are TRBV3-1 and TRBJ2-4; D is undetermined. The CDR3 spans 12 residues. From germline, CDR1 is LGHDT and CDR2 YNNKEL (reference sequence). V was shortened by 5 bases and J by 2 bases, with 4 bases between the two germline ends.

This clonotype was seen repeatedly, ten times or more. This chain joins TRBV7-2 and TRBJ2-3, with 9 bases aligning to TRBD2. Germline V gene lookup returns CDR1 SGHTA and CDR2 FQGNSA. The length of the CDR3 is 15 residues. Trimming took 4 bases from V and 6 from J; bases not matched to a gene: 8. The CDR3 protein is CASSSGGRVRDTQYF. The CDR3 region has the DNA TGTGCCAGCAGCTCCGGCGGGAGGGTCAGGGATACGCAGTATTTT.

This clonotype was seen repeatedly, ten times or more. The chain couples TRBV27 to TRBJ1-5; 11 positions match TRBD1. The CDR3 sequence is 17 residues long. Trimming removed 6 bases from V and 1 base from J; junction bases left unmatched: 8. CDR1 and CDR2 from the germline V gene are MNHEY and SMNVEV (reference sequence). The CDR3 DNA reads as TGTGCCAGCAGCTCACCGGGACAGGGGGAGAGCAATCAGCCCCAGCATTTT. Protein product: CASSSPGQGESNQPQHF.

In its sample, this clonotype was seen many times. The rearrangement joins TRBV7-9 to TRBJ2-1; no reliable D call. The V and J ends lost 2 bases and 10 bases respectively, with 6 bases between them. This CDR3 region has 11 residues. The germline gives CDR1 SEHNR, CDR2 FQNEAQ (reference sequence). The CDR3 DNA is TGTGCCAGCAGCTTACGAGAGGAGCAGTTCTTC. This translates into CASSLREEQFF.

This clonotype was seen ten or more times. The CDR3 protein is CASSVSGRTEAFF. The CDR3 nucleotides are TGTGCCAGCAGTGTGTCAGGAAGGACTGAAGCTTTCTTT. The V call is TRBV25-1, the J call TRBJ1-1; no reliable D call. Trimming shortened V by 4 bases and J by 5 bases, and 11 bases separated the two germline ends. Germline loops: CDR1 MGHDK, CDR2 SYGVNS. The CDR3 is made up of 13 amino acids.

This clonotype occurred many times. The chain has TRBV5-1 and TRBJ2-1, with 9 bases matching TRBD1. CDR3 size: 15 residues. The trim removed 1 base at V and 8 bases at J, leaving 7 bases unmatched. From germline, CDR1 is SGHRS and CDR2 YFSETQ. The CDR3 loop is CASSLSGTGPDEQFF. The CDR3 bases are TGCGCCAGCAGCTTGTCTGGGACAGGGCCCGATGAGCAGTTCTTC.

This clonotype was detected only a few times. CDR3 DNA: TGCAGTGCTAGAGGAATACTAGCGGGAGTTCCGAGCTCCTACAATGAGCAGTTCTTC. This sequence encodes CSARGILAGVPSSYNEQFF. The rearrangement joins TRBV20-1 to TRBJ2-1, with TRBD2 matching over 11 bases. Germline V lookup: CDR1 DFQATT, CDR2 SNEGSKA (reference sequence). V trimming: 1 base; J trimming: 0 bases; junction bases outside the gene matches: 11. The CDR3 loop spans 19 amino acids.

This clonotype was counted a few times. The CDR3: CSVAGDVTGELFF. The CDR3 bases are TGCAGTGTCGCGGGTGATGTAACCGGGGAGCTGTTTTTT. The V and J genes are TRBV20-1 and TRBJ2-2; maybe TRBD2 (5 bases). V lost 7 bases, J lost 5 bases, and 14 bases lay in between. Germline CDR1 is DFQATT and CDR2 is SNEGSKA (reference sequence). CDR3 length: 13 residues.

Concerning this clonotype itself: Germline is not matched at one junction end, which may reflect a read error. Here the CDR3 reads CASSLAGTGGREQNF. In nucleotides, the CDR3 is TGTGCCAGCAGTTTAGCCGGTACAGGGGGGCGCGAGCAGAACTTC. The chain employs TRBV27 and TRBJ2-7; 8 bases are shared with TRBD1. Germline V CDR1 and CDR2: MNHEY, SMNVEV (reference sequence). CDR3 length equals 15 residues.

This clonotype has a handful of counts. This chain joins TRBV12-3 or TRBV12-4 and TRBJ2-7, with 9 positions matching TRBD2. The CDR3 has 13 residues. Trimming at V came to 7 bases and at J to 2 bases, leaving 3 bases not matched to a gene. Written as DNA, the CDR3 is TGTGCCAGCACAAGCGGGAGGACCTACGAGCAGTACTTC. It specifies CASTSGRTYEQYF.

This clonotype has a handful of counts. The chain uses TRBV19 and TRBJ1-4, with D possibly matching TRBD1 (5 bases). This CDR3 region has 15 residues. Looked up from germline, CDR1 is LNHDA and CDR2 is SQIVND (reference sequence). The ends were cut back, 3 bases at V and 10 bases at J, with 18 bases in the middle. The CDR3: CASSIGSRVAGKLFF. CDR3 DNA sequence: TGTGCCAGTAGTATCGGATCCAGGGTCGCGGGAAAACTGTTTTTT.

This chain joins TRBV6-5 and TRBJ1-5, with D perhaps matching TRBD1 (6 bases). Between the trimmed V and J ends, which lost 6 bases and 4 bases, there was a span of 19 bases. The CDR3 length is 16 residues. Germline values: CDR1 MNHEY, CDR2 SVGAGI. CDR3: CASRATGNGINQPQHF. In DNA, the CDR3 is TGTGCCAGCAGGGCAACAGGGAACGGAATTAATCAGCCCCAGCATTTT.

At least ten counts were recorded for this clonotype. The CDR3 DNA sequence: TGTGCCAGCAGTGCCGGACTAGCGGGGCCTACTTACAATGAGCAGTTCTTC. It translates to CASSAGLAGPTYNEQFF. This chain joins TRBV25-1 and TRBJ2-1; 12 nucleotides align to TRBD2. Germline CDR1 MGHDK, CDR2 SYGVNS. The junction had 8 bases not matched to a gene; V was cut back by 4 bases and J by 4 bases. The CDR3 extends over 17 amino acids.